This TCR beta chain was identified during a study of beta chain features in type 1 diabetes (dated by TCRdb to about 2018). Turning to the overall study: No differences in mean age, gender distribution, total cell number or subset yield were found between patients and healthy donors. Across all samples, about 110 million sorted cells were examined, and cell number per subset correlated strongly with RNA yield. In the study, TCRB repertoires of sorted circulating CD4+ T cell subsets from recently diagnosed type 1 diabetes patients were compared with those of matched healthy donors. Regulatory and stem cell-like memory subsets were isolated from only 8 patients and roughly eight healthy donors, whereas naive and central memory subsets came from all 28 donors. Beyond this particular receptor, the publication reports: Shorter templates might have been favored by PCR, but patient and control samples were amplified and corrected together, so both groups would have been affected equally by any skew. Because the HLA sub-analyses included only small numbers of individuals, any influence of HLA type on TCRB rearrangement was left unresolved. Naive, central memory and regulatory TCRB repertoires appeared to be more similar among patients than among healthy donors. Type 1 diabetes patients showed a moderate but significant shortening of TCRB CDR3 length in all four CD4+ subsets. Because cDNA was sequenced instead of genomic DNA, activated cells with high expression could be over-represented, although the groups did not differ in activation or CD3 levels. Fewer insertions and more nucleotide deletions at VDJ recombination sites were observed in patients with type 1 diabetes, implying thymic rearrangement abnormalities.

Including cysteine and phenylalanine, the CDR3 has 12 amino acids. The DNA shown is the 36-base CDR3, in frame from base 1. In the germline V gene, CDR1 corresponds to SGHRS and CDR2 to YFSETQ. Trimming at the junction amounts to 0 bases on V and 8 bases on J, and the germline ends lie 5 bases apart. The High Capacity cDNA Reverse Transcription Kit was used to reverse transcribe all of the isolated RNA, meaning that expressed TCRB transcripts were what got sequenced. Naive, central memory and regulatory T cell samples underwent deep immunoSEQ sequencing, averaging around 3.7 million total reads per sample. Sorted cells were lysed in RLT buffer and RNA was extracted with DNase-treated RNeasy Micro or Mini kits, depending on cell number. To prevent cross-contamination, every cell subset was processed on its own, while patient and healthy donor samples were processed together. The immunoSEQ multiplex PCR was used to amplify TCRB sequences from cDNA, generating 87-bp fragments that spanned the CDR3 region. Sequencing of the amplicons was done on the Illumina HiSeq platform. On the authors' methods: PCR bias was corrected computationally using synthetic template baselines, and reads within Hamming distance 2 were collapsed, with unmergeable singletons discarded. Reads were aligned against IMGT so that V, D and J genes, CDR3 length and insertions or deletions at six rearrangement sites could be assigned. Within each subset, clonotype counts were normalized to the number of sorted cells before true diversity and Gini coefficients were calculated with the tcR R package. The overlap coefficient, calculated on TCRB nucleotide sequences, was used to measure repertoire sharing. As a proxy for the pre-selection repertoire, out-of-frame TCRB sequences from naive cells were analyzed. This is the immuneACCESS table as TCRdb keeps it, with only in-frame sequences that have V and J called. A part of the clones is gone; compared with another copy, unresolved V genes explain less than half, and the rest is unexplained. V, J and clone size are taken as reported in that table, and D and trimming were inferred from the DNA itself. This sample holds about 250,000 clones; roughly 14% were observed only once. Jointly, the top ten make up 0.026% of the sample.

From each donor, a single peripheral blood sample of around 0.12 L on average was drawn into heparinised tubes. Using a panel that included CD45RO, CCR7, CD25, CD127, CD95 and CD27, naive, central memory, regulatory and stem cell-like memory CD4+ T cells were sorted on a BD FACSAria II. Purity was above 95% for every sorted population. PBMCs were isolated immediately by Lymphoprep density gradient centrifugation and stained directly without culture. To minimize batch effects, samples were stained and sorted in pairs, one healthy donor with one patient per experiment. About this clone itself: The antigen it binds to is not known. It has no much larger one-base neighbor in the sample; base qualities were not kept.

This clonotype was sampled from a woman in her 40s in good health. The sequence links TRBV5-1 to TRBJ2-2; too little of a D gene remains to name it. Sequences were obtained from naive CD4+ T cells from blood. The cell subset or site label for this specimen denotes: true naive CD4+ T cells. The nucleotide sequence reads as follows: TGCGCCAGCAGCTTGGAGAGAGGGGAGCTGTTTTTT. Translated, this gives CASSLERGELFF.